This T cell receptor beta chain emerged from a study of CD8 T cells in ankylosing spondylitis. This clonotype turned up a few times. The antigen is undetermined. Germline CDR1 reads DFQATT; CDR2 reads SNEGSKA (reference sequence). J gave up 4 bases and V 0 bases, and 9 bases lay outside the gene matches. This CDR3 is 15 amino acids long. Quantitative 5'-RACE with molecular barcodes was used to make the TCR beta libraries. TCRdb itself ran the 5' RACE reads through MiXCR, one entry per CDR3 protein. The sample contains under 300,000 distinct CDR3 sequences, approximately 20% of which appear only once. Notes on the study in general: Ankylosing spondylitis blood appeared to be characterized by a TCR beta motif of 8 or 9 highly homologous variants.

This clonotype was sampled from a male donor with ankylosing spondylitis or in good health (not recorded which). The sample consisted of blood, either unsorted or a sorted T cell fraction (not recorded which). This rearrangement joins TRBV20-1 to TRBJ2-7, with TRBD2 matching 7 bases. In DNA form, the CDR3 reads TGCAGTGCTAGAGATCGCAGCGGGATCGGTTACGAGCAGTACTTC. It codes for CSARDRSGIGYEQYF.